This TCR beta chain was identified in a study of blood T cell repertoires in COVID-19. Study-wide background: Sites across the United States, Italy and Spain contributed samples from acute and convalescent COVID-19. PBMCs, B-cell-depleted T cells, or T cells were the source of the cDNA or gDNA that made up the material.

This clone turned up a few times. As processed by the authors: For nucleated cells, counts were estimated from reference gene primer amplification. This table comes from immunoSEQ multiplex PCR, and its TCRdb copy is limited to in-frame clones, with some not included. The V and J calls and clone size come from that table; D and trimming were worked out from the DNA. Of around 60,000 clones listed, approximately 77% are singletons. CDR1 and CDR2 (germline): SNHLY, FYNNEI. J was trimmed by 3 bases and V by 8 bases; bases with no gene match: 3. The CDR3 totals 13 residues. The chain is built from TRBV2 and TRBJ1-1; 10 bases align to TRBD1. The clonotype comes from a human donor in a cohort sampled during active COVID-19. Sequencing used peripheral blood. CDR3 loop: CASSGQGDTEAFF. For the CDR3, the DNA is TGTGCCAGCTCCGGACAGGGGGACACTGAAGCTTTCTTT.